This section outlines one TCR beta chain sequence together with its context. The antigen remains undetermined. The entry originates in a study of cytomegalovirus exposure and HLA in healthy donors. The study, taken as a whole, reports: Researchers counted some 150 TCR beta chains as cytomegalovirus-associated. A link between a missense DCLRE1C variant and TCR beta V- and J-gene trimming emerged from a later analysis.

The primer mix had 60 Vbeta and 13 Jbeta primers. The method was immunoSEQ multiplex PCR; TCRdb's version includes in-frame clones alone and lacks a portion of them. The sample contains 200,000 to 250,000 clones, around 88% of which appear only once. This CDR3 is built from 12 residues. The V and J ends lost 3 bases and 8 bases respectively, with 9 bases between them. Germline V gives CDR1 SNHLY, CDR2 FYNNEI. Material for sequencing was PBMCs. This chain uses TRBV2 with TRBJ2-3; D is possibly TRBD2 (5 bases). This sequence was found in a woman under 30 in good health and CMV-seronegative. Written as DNA, the CDR3 is TGTGCCAGCAGTGATGGGAGTACTACGCAGTATTTT. Translation gives CASSDGSTTQYF.